This passage covers 17 T cell receptor beta chains from one sample sequenced in a study of cytomegalovirus exposure and HLA in healthy donors. The PCR used 60 Vbeta and 13 Jbeta primers. Assay used: immunoSEQ multiplex PCR; TCRdb lists only in-frame clones, some missing. The sample has 150,000 to 200,000 clones; more than 65% are singletons. The sequenced sample consisted of PBMCs. These receptors were collected from a woman aged 50 to 60 in good health and CMV-seronegative.

As regards this clone: One junction end does not reproduce the germline sequence, and a read error may be involved. The gene calls are TRBV27 and TRBJ1-1, with 9 positions matching TRBD1. This CDR3 comprises 15 residues. Looked up from germline, CDR1 is MNHEY and CDR2 is SMNVEV (reference sequence). The CDR3 DNA follows: TGTGCCAGCAGGAGGACAGGGGCCCTGAACACTGAAGCTTCCTTT. Its protein is CASRRTGALNTEASF.

This chain connects TRBV23-1 to TRBJ1-6; 8 bases align to TRBD1. TRBV23-1 falls under the ORF class, with uncertain function. Germline trimming cut 4 bases from V and 9 bases from J; bases unmatched to any gene: 11. This CDR3 has 16 residues. In DNA, the CDR3 is TGCGCCAGCAGTCGAGGACAGGGAGAACGCGGTTCACCCCTCCACTTT. It specifies CASSRGQGERGSPLHF.

In DNA form, the CDR3 reads TGTGCCTGGACCGAACAGGGGGCACGGACCTCCGAAAAACTGTTTTTT. This sequence encodes CAWTEQGARTSEKLFF. The chain joins TRBV30 to TRBJ1-4; 9 bases match TRBD1. This CDR3 has 16 amino acids. CDR1 is GTSNPN, CDR2 SVGIG, per germline (reference sequence). Trimming removed 4 bases from V and 8 bases from J; junction bases left unmatched: 14. The whole variable domain, filled in from reference TRBV30 and TRBJ1-4, reads SQTIHQWPATLVQPVGSPLSLECTVEGTSNPNLYWYRQAAGRGLQLLFYSVGIGQISSEVPQNLSASRPQDRQFILSSKKLLLSDSGFYLCAWTEQGARTSEKLFFGSGTQLSVL.

The V and J genes are TRBV5-1 and TRBJ2-7; TRBD1 is a possible D gene (6 bases). CDR3 length equals 13 residues. From germline, CDR1 is SGHRS and CDR2 YFSETQ. The V end lost 1 base, the J end lost 7 bases, and 12 bases lay between the germline ends. This CDR3 is CASSLRRGGEQYF. The CDR3, as DNA: TGCGCCAGCAGCTTGCGTAGAGGGGGAGAGCAGTACTTC.

This clone was counted once. This chain joins TRBV30 and TRBJ2-5; TRBD2 matches 11 bases. Germline trimming cut 0 bases from V and 2 bases from J; bases unmatched to any gene: 5. CDR1 GTSNPN and CDR2 SVGIG come from the germline V gene (reference sequence). The CDR3 has 16 residues. The CDR3 nucleotides read TGTGCCTGGAGTGTACGCACTAGCGGGAGTCAAGAGACCCAGTACTTC. Its protein is CAWSVRTSGSQETQYF.

The chain joins TRBV11-3 to TRBJ2-3; no definite D call. In germline, CDR1 is SGHNT, CDR2 YENEEA. The CDR3 is 13 residues long. Trimming took 5 bases from V and 0 from J, leaving 6 bases between them. DNA for the CDR3: TGTGCCAGCAGCCTCGCGAGCACAGATACGCAGTATTTT. As protein: CASSLASTDTQYF. The full variable domain, completed using reference TRBV11-3 and TRBJ2-3, is EAGVVQSPRYKIIEKKQPVAFWCNPISGHNTLYWYLQNLGQGPELLIRYENEEAVDDSQLPKDRFSAERLKGVDSTLKIQPAELGDSAVYLCASSLASTDTQYFGPGTRLTVL.

The chain links TRBV5-8 to TRBJ1-2, with 10 bases that match TRBD1. Germline V gives CDR1 SGHTS, CDR2 YDEGEE. The CDR3 has 15 residues. With 4 bases clipped from V and 2 bases from J, the junction kept 5 bases outside the gene matches. CDR3 DNA sequence: TGTGCCAGCAGCCCAGGGGGACAGGGGAACTATGGCTACACCTTC. It specifies CASSPGGQGNYGYTF. The full variable domain, with the rest looked up from reference TRBV5-8 and TRBJ1-2, is EAGVTQSPTHLIKTRGQQATLRCSPISGHTSVYWYQQALGLGLQFLLWYDEGEERNRGNFPPRFSGRQFPNYSSELNVNALELEDSALYLCASSPGGQGNYGYTFGSGTRLTVV.

The chain joins TRBV5-5 to TRBJ1-1; TRBD1 agrees at 10 bases. The CDR3 spans 16 residues. The junction had 10 bases not matched to a gene; V was cut back by 7 bases and J by 1 base. CDR1 is SGHKS and CDR2 is YYEKEE in the germline V gene (reference sequence). The CDR3 bases are TGTGCCAGCGGTCGACAGGGGGCTTATCAGAACACTGAAGCTTTCTTT. It codes for CASGRQGAYQNTEAFF.

V gene TRBV5-1 combines with J gene TRBJ2-3, with 8 bases that match TRBD2. This CDR3 comprises 16 residues. V was clipped by 4 bases and J by 0 bases; unmatched bases: 7. Germline V lookup: CDR1 SGHRS, CDR2 YFSETQ. The CDR3 DNA is TGCGCCAGCAGCCCCACGACTAGCGCTAGCACAGATACGCAGTATTTT. This gives the protein CASSPTTSASTDTQYF.

The rearrangement links TRBV5-4 to TRBJ2-3, with a weak D call TRBD1 (6 bases). The germline gives CDR1 SGHNT, CDR2 YYREEE (reference sequence). The CDR3 extends over 15 amino acids. V lost 4 bases and J 5 bases, leaving 17 bases between the germline ends. The CDR3 sequence: CASSRGDTGGDTQYF. CDR3 DNA sequence: TGTGCCAGCAGCCGTGGGGACACTGGGGGAGATACGCAGTATTTT. Drawing the rest from reference TRBV5-4 and TRBJ2-3, the complete variable domain is ETGVTQSPTHLIKTRGQQVTLRCSSQSGHNTVSWYQQALGQGPQFIFQYYREEENGRGNFPPRFSGLQFPNYSSELNVNALELDDSALYLCASSRGDTGGDTQYFGPGTRLTVL.

This clone was detected only a few times. The CDR3 nucleotides read TGTGCCAGCAGTTTATCGCGATCCTACAATGAGCAGTTCTTC. It yields the protein CASSLSRSYNEQFF. V gene TRBV6-5 combines with J gene TRBJ2-1, with no clear D. V lost 4 bases to trimming and J lost 1 base, with 8 bases between them. The CDR3 consists of 14 residues. The V gene's germline CDR1 is MNHEY and CDR2 SVGAGI.

This chain connects TRBV5-5 to TRBJ2-5, with 8 positions matching TRBD2. V was clipped by 4 bases and J by 1 base; unmatched bases: 3. This CDR3 is 14 amino acids long. The germline gives CDR1 SGHKS, CDR2 YYEKEE (reference sequence). The CDR3 nucleotides read TGTGCCAGCAGCACGGGGGGGCCCCAAGAGACCCAGTACTTC. It specifies CASSTGGPQETQYF.

The chain is built from TRBV19 and TRBJ2-7; 7 bases agree with TRBD2. Germline V CDR1 and CDR2: LNHDA, SQIVND (reference sequence). The CDR3 length is 15 residues. V trimming: 5 bases; J trimming: 4 bases; junction bases outside the gene matches: 11. The CDR3 DNA follows: TGTGCCAGTAGTGCCGGCGAGCGGGGAGCTTACGAGCAGTACTTC. This sequence encodes CASSAGERGAYEQYF.

The chain combines TRBV5-4 with TRBJ1-1; weak D call: TRBD1 (5 bases). Deletions cut 3 bases from V and 4 bases from J, with 10 bases between. The CDR3 totals 13 residues. Germline loops: CDR1 SGHNT, CDR2 YYREEE (reference sequence). CDR3 loop: CASSSAGPTEAFF. Written as DNA, the CDR3 is TGTGCCAGCAGCTCCGCAGGGCCCACTGAAGCTTTCTTT.

The rearrangement joins TRBV7-9 to TRBJ2-7; 7 positions match TRBD2. J was trimmed by 6 bases and V by 4 bases; bases with no gene match: 12. In germline, CDR1 is SEHNR, CDR2 FQNEAQ (reference sequence). The CDR3 has 15 amino acids. The CDR3 is CASSSWGGNLGEQYF. The CDR3 nucleotides read TGTGCCAGCAGCTCATGGGGGGGGAATCTCGGCGAGCAGTACTTC.

The chain links TRBV5-1 to TRBJ1-3; D remains unclear. CDR1 is SGHRS, CDR2 YFSETQ, per germline. The CDR3 covers 12 residues. As DNA, the CDR3 is TGCCCAATACTCGTGATAGGAAACACCATATATTTT. Encoded protein: CPILVIGNTIYF.

This clone was recorded a few times. V is TRBV7-8 and J is TRBJ2-2, with 8 bases lining up with TRBD2. Germline values: CDR1 SGHVS, CDR2 FQNEAQ. With 5 bases clipped from V and 7 bases from J, the junction kept 18 bases outside the gene matches. This CDR3 spans 18 amino acids. The CDR3 spells CASSPVAGKRERIGELFF. DNA of the CDR3: TGTGCCAGCAGCCCAGTAGCGGGGAAGCGGGAGAGGATCGGGGAGCTGTTTTTT.